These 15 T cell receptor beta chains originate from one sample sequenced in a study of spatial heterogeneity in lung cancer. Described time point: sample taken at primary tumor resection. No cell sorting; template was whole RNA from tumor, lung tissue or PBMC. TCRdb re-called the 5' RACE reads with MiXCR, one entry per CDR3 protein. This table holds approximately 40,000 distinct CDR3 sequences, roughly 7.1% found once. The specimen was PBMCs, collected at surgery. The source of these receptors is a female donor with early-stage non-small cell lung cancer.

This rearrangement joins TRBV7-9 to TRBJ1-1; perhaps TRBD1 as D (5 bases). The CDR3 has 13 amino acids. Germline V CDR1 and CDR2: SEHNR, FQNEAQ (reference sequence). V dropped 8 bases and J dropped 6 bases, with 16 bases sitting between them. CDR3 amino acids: CASSSPPGAEAFF. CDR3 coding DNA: TGTGCCAGCTCCTCTCCCCCGGGGGCTGAAGCTTTCTTT.

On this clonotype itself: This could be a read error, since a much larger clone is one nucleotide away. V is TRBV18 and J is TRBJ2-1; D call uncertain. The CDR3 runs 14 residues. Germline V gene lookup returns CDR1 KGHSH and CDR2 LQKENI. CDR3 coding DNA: TGTGTCAGCTCACCACCGCCAGTAAAGGATGAGCAGTTCTTC. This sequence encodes CVSSPPPVKDEQFF.

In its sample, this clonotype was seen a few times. CDR3: CASITSGVRSSTQYF. The CDR3 nucleotides are TGTGCCAGCATTACTAGCGGGGTCCGGTCATCCACGCAGTATTTT. This chain joins TRBV6-1 and TRBJ2-3; the match to TRBD2 covers 10 bases. This CDR3 is built from 15 residues. V shed 7 bases and J 9 bases; nucleotides not matched to a gene: 13. Per germline, CDR1 MNHNS and CDR2 SASEGT.

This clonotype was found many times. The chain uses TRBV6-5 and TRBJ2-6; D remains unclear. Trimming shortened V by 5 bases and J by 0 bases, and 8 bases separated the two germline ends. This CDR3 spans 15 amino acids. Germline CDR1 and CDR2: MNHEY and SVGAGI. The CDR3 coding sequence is TGTGCCAGCAGTCCCCCCCTCTCTGGGGCCAACGTCCTGACTTTC. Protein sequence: CASSPPLSGANVLTF.

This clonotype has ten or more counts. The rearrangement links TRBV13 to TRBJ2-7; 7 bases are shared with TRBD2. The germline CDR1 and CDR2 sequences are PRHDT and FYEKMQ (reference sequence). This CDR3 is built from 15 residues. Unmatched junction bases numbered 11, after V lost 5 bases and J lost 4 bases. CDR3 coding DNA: TGTGCCAGCAGCAGCGGGTCTAGCGGAGATTACGAGCAGTACTTC. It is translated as CASSSGSSGDYEQYF.

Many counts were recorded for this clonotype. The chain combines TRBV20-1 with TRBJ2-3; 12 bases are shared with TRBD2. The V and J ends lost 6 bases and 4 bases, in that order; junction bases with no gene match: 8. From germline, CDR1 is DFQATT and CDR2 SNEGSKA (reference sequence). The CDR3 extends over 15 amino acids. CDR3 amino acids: CSARNPSGGADTQYF. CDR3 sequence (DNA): TGCAGTGCCAGAAATCCTAGCGGGGGGGCAGATACGCAGTATTTT.

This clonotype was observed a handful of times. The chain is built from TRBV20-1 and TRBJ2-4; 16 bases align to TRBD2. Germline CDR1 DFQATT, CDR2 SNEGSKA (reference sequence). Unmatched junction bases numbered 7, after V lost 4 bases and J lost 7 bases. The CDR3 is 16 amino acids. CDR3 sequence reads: CSATPGLAGGPNIQYF. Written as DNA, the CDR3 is TGCAGTGCTACTCCGGGACTAGCGGGGGGGCCGAACATTCAGTACTTC.

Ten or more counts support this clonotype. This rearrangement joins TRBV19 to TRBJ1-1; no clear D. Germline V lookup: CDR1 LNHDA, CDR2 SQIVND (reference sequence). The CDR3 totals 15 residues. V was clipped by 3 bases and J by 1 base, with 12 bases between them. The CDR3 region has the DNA TGTGCCAGTAGTATTCCGGGGATCCCGAACACTGAAGCTTTCTTT. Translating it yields CASSIPGIPNTEAFF.

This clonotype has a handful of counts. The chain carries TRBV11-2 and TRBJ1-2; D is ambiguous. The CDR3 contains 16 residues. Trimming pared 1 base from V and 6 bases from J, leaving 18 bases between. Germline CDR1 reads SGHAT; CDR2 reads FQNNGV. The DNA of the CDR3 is TGTGCCAGCAGCTTAGCGGGTGACAATTTTCTCAATGGCTACACCTTC. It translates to CASSLAGDNFLNGYTF.

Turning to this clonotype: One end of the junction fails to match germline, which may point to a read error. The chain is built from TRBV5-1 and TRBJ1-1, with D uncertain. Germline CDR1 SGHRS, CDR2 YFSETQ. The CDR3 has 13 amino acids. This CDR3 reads CASSLQMNTAAFF. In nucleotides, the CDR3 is TGCGCCAGCAGCTTGCAGATGAACACTGCAGCTTTCTTT.

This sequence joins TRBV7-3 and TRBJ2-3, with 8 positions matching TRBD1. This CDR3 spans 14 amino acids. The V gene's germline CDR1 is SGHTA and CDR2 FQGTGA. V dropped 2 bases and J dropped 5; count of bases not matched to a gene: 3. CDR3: CASSLGQGRDTQYF. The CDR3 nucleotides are TGTGCCAGCAGCTTAGGACAGGGCAGAGATACGCAGTATTTT.

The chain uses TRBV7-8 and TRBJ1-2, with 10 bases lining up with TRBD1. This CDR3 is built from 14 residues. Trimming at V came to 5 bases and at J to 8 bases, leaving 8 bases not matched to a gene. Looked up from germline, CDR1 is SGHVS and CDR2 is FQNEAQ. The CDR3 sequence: CASSKRGQGLGYTF. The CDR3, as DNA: TGTGCCAGCAGCAAAAGGGGACAGGGGTTAGGCTACACCTTC.

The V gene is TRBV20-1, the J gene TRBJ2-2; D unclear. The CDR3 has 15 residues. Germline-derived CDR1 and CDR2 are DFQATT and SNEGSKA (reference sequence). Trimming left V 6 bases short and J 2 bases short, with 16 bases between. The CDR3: CSAPRKPANTGELFF. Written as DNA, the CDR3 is TGCAGTGCGCCCCGGAAGCCGGCTAACACCGGGGAGCTGTTTTTT.

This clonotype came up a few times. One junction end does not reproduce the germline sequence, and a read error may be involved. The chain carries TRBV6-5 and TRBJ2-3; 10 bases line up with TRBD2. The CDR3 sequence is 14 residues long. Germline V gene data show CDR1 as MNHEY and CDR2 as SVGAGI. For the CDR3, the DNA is TGTGTCAGCACCTCTAGCGGGGGAACAGATACGCAGTATTTT. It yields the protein CVSTSSGGTDTQYF.

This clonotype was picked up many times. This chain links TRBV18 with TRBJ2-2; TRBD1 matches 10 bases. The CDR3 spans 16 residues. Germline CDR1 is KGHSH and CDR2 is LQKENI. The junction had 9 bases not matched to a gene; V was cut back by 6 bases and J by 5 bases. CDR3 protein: CASSLPGQGMTGELFF. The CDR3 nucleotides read TGTGCCAGCTCGCTTCCGGGACAGGGGATGACCGGGGAGCTGTTTTTT.